What follows describes a single T cell receptor beta chain. Its target antigen remains unknown. One junction end disagrees with the germline gene, perhaps due to a read error. Participants in the prospective study were enrolled through a virtual design, were aged about 18 to 90 years, and lived in 24 United States geographic areas. To assign participants to cohorts, the prospective study relied on clinical history that participants themselves reported in a screening survey and a study questionnaire. Recovered participants in ImmuneRACE Cohort 3 were defined as having two consecutive negative NP/OP PCR tests, clearance from a healthcare professional, or resolution of symptoms. In the prospective study, whole blood, serum and a nasopharyngeal or oropharyngeal swab were collected from each participant by mobile phlebotomists. Additional blood draws and questionnaires over an approximately two-month period could optionally be provided by prospective study participants. Prospective study blood samples were shipped either frozen or at room temperature before DNA extraction.

This specimen belongs to a study of blood T cell repertoires in COVID-19 (dated by TCRdb to between 2020 and 2021). Turning to the overall study: Collaborator samples came from the United States, Italy and Spain and covered acute and convalescent phases of COVID-19. The prospective study material was composed of cDNA or gDNA derived from T cells, B-cell-depleted T cells, or PBMCs. Deeply sampled blood TCRbeta repertoires from subjects exposed to, actively infected with, or recovered from COVID-19 were included in the dataset. The repertoires were made available in a free public database intended to serve as a resource for research on the immune response to SARS-CoV-2. Samples came from the ongoing ImmuneRACE study (first 160 participants) plus 1,254 subjects from 6 global collaborators. Nearly every sample came with metadata listing a de-identified subject ID, COVID-19 status, age in years and sex. HLA class I and class II types, where available, came from metadata supplied by the sample provider rather than from assay-based typing. On the study overall, not on this receptor specifically: The quantity of clinical and demographic metadata differed by source and by participant and was supplied without curation.

TCRbeta CDR3 regions were amplified from genomic DNA using the immunoSEQ Assay, a bias-controlled multiplex PCR. The authors' pipeline ran thus. Nucleated cell counts per sample were estimated from amplification of reference gene primers within the assay. To quantify the absolute abundance of each unique TCRbeta CDR3 rearrangement, sequence reads were collapsed and filtered. For each sample, productive Simpson clonality was calculated by taking the square root of Simpson's diversity index across productive rearrangements. Here the immuneACCESS table is served through TCRdb, limited to in-frame sequences with V and J called. Missing clones are a known gap in these copies; in checked studies unresolved V genes cover under half, and the rest lacks a known reason. V, J and clone size are those of that table, while D and trimming were read from the DNA. Counted in this sample were some 200,000 clones; approximately 78% of them appeared once. The top ten constitute approximately 15% of the sample.

From the cysteine through the phenylalanine, the CDR3 covers 11 amino acids. Only the CDR3 DNA stays, 33 bases, in frame from base 1. The germline V gene (reference sequence) gives CDR1 as DFQATT and CDR2 as SNEGSKA. Sequenced: PBMCs or T cells enriched from blood (not recorded which). The V and J genes are TRBV20-1 and TRBJ2-1; 8 junctional bases match TRBD2. The receptor's source is a woman aged 45-65 years who had recovered from COVID-19. The DNA reads TGCAGTGCTAGATCCTCCCACGGGGGGGTCTTC. Translated, this is CSARSSHGGVF.